A selection of T cell receptor beta chains follows, all from one sample in a study of glioma-infiltrating T cells after dendritic cell vaccination. Libraries were prepared by immunoSEQ multiplex PCR; TCRdb keeps only in-frame clonotypes and omits some of them. The sample has fewer than 40,000 clones, 90% seen once. The sample here was blood, taken before dendritic cell vaccination. These receptors all come from a human donor with glioblastoma. The CDR3 runs from the conserved cysteine through the conserved F or W. The D gene is left open where the match is weak. Size tells how often a clone was seen (once, few, many) or the class of an expanded clone, and some rows leave it out.

j_call clone_size v_call d_call cdr3_aa cdr3_nt
TRBJ2-7 - TRBV7-8 TRBD1 CASSPWTGEDYEQYF TGTGCCAGCAGCCCCTGGACAGGGGAGGACTACGAGCAGTACTTC
TRBJ1-1 - TRBV12-2 - CASRLERDVHPEAFF TGTGCAAGTCGCTTAGAGCGGGACGTTCACCCTGAAGCTTTCTTT
TRBJ2-7 - TRBV2 - CASSEEGQPYEQYF TGTGCCAGCAGTGAAGAAGGACAACCCTACGAGCAGTACTTC
TRBJ1-5 - TRBV5-8 - CASSPTGGTLNQPQHF TGTGCCAGCAGCCCCACCGGCGGGACCCTCAATCAGCCCCAGCATTTT
TRBJ2-7 once TRBV6-6 TRBD2 CASTLGGSSYEQYF TGTGCCAGCACTCTCGGGGGGTCGTCCTACGAGCAGTACTTC
TRBJ2-5 - TRBV27 TRBD1 CASSASPGQGLPQYF TGTGCCAGCAGTGCGTCCCCGGGACAGGGATTGCCCCAGTACTTC
TRBJ1-3 - TRBV7-9 TRBD1 CASSPASGGSGNTIYF TGTGCCAGCAGCCCCGCTTCAGGGGGCAGTGGAAACACCATATATTTT
TRBJ1-2 - TRBV18 - CASSPDIVYGYTF TGTGCCAGCTCGCCTGACATTGTATATGGCTACACCTTC
TRBJ2-7 - TRBV5-1 - CASSADREQYF TGCGCCAGCAGCGCCGACAGGGAGCAGTACTTC
TRBJ2-2 - TRBV10-1 - CASRKTETGELFF TGCGCCAGCAGAAAGACAGAAACCGGGGAGCTGTTTTTT
TRBJ2-1 - TRBV7-6 TRBD2 CASSLRGSSYNEQFF TGTGCCAGCAGCTTGCGGGGGAGCTCCTACAATGAGCAGTTCTTC
TRBJ2-7 - TRBV7-9 TRBD2 CASLSGTSGGLPPEQYF TGTGCCAGCTTGTCCGGGACTAGCGGGGGCCTCCCGCCTGAGCAGTACTTC
TRBJ2-1 - TRBV7-2 TRBD1 CASSLAQGALLNEQFF TGTGCCAGCAGCTTGGCACAGGGGGCTCTTCTCAATGAGCAGTTCTTC
TRBJ2-5 - TRBV19 - CASSSGGTASMTQYF TGTGCCAGTAGTTCCGGCGGGACAGCAAGTATGACCCAGTACTTC
TRBJ1-5 - TRBV6-5 - CASSARQANNQPQHF TGTGCCAGCAGTGCCCGACAAGCCAATAATCAGCCCCAGCATTTT
TRBJ1-5 - TRBV2 TRBD1 CASRGQGASNQPQHF TGTGCCAGCAGGGGACAGGGGGCTAGCAATCAGCCCCAGCATTTT
TRBJ1-5 - TRBV15 TRBD1 CATSRVQGGIRQPQHF TGTGCCACCAGCAGAGTGCAAGGGGGCATACGGCAGCCCCAGCATTTT
TRBJ1-5 - TRBV2 TRBD1 CASRGRTGVGNQPQHF TGTGCCTCCCGGGGGAGGACAGGGGTGGGTAATCAGCCCCAGCATTTT
TRBJ1-6 - TRBV5-5 - CASSLRGPNSPLHF TGTGCCAGCAGCTTGCGGGGTCCCAATTCACCCCTCCACTTT
TRBJ1-2 - TRBV10-1 TRBD1 CASSEGTGHGYTF TGCGCCAGCAGTGAAGGGACAGGACATGGCTACACCTTC
TRBJ1-6 few TRBV6-1 - CASSSTDSRTF TGTGCCAGCAGCTCTACGGACAGTCGAACTTTT
TRBJ2-3 - TRBV4-1 TRBD2 CASSQERGASTDTQYF TGCGCCAGCAGCCAAGAGCGGGGGGCTAGCACAGATACGCAGTATTTT
TRBJ2-2 - TRBV27 TRBD1 CASRLDRVTGELFF TGTGCCAGCAGGCTGGACAGGGTCACCGGGGAGCTGTTTTTT
TRBJ2-6 - TRBV19 TRBD1 CASSIVGTGYSSGANVLTF TGTGCCAGTAGTATAGTTGGGACAGGGTATTCATCTGGGGCCAACGTCCTGACTTTC
TRBJ1-5 - TRBV19 TRBD1 CASSRQGAFPNQPQHF TGTGCCAGTAGTAGACAGGGGGCCTTTCCTAATCAGCCCCAGCATTTT
TRBJ2-7 - TRBV6-5 TRBD1 CASSYARGLYEQYF TGTGCCAGCAGTTACGCCAGGGGGCTCTACGAGCAGTACTTC
TRBJ1-5 once TRBV5-6 TRBD1 CASSVGGYGNQPQHF TGTGCCAGCAGCGTAGGGGGCTATGGCAATCAGCCCCAGCATTTT
TRBJ2-3 - TRBV2 TRBD2 CASRVSGGYTDTQYF TGTGCCAGCAGAGTTAGCGGGGGCTACACAGATACGCAGTATTTT
TRBJ2-1 - TRBV6-1 - CASSESWGLRHEQFF TGTGCCAGCAGCGAATCATGGGGACTTCGTCATGAGCAGTTCTTC
TRBJ1-6 - TRBV19 TRBD1 CASSFRTGESPLHF TGTGCCAGTAGTTTCCGGACAGGGGAGTCACCCCTCCACTTT
TRBJ1-1 - TRBV7-2 - CASSLQANTEAFF TGTGCCAGCAGCTTACAAGCGAACACTGAAGCTTTCTTT
TRBJ1-3 - TRBV18 TRBD1 CASSLGTGGSGNTIYF TGTGCCAGCTCCCTCGGGACAGGGGGATCTGGAAACACCATATATTTT
TRBJ2-1 - TRBV6-6 TRBD2 CASSKTSGGFGEQFF TGTGCCAGCAGTAAGACTAGCGGGGGGTTCGGTGAGCAGTTCTTC
TRBJ1-1 - TRBV7-9 - CASSLGPEEGVAFF TGTGCCAGCAGCTTAGGGCCGGAGGAGGGAGTAGCTTTCTTT
TRBJ1-1 few TRBV14 - CASSPQGWGAFF TGTGCCAGCAGCCCCCAGGGTTGGGGAGCTTTCTTT
TRBJ1-4 - TRBV6-6 - CASSRQIPNEKLFF TGTGCCAGCAGCCGACAGATTCCTAATGAAAAACTGTTTTTT
TRBJ2-7 - TRBV18 - CASSPGRASIHEQYF TGTGCCAGCTCACCAGGCAGGGCCAGCATCCACGAGCAGTACTTC
TRBJ2-3 - TRBV6-6 - CASRYTGGPADTQYF TGTGCCAGCAGATACACGGGGGGCCCCGCAGATACGCAGTATTTT
TRBJ1-3 - TRBV6-5 - CASSYPRVNSGNTIYF TGTGCCAGCAGTTACCCCAGGGTAAACTCTGGAAACACCATATATTTT
TRBJ1-1 - TRBV28 - CASSLGGPSPEAFF TGTGCCAGCAGTTTGGGGGGGCCCTCCCCTGAAGCTTTCTTT
TRBJ1-2 once TRBV5-5 TRBD1 CASSLAGQALGAGQYTF TGTGCCAGCAGCTTGGCCGGACAGGCCCTTGGGGCCGGTCAATACACCTTC